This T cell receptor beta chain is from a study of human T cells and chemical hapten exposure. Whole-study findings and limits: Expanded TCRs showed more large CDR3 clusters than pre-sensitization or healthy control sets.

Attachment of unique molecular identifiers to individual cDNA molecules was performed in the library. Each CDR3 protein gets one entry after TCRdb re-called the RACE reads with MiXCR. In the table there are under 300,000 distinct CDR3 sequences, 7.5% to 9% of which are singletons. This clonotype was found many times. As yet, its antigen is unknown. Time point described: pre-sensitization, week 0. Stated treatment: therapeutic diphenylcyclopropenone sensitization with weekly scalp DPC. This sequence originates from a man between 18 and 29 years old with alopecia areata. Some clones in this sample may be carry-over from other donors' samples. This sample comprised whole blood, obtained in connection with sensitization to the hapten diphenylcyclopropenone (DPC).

The CDR3 region has the DNA TGCAGCGTTGAGTACGGTCGGAACACCGGGGAGCTGTTTTTT. It yields the protein CSVEYGRNTGELFF. The V call is TRBV29-1, the J call TRBJ2-2; D not resolved. Trimming shortened V by 3 bases and J by 1 base, and 9 bases separated the two germline ends. Germline V gives CDR1 SQVTM, CDR2 ANQGSEA. The CDR3 covers 14 residues.